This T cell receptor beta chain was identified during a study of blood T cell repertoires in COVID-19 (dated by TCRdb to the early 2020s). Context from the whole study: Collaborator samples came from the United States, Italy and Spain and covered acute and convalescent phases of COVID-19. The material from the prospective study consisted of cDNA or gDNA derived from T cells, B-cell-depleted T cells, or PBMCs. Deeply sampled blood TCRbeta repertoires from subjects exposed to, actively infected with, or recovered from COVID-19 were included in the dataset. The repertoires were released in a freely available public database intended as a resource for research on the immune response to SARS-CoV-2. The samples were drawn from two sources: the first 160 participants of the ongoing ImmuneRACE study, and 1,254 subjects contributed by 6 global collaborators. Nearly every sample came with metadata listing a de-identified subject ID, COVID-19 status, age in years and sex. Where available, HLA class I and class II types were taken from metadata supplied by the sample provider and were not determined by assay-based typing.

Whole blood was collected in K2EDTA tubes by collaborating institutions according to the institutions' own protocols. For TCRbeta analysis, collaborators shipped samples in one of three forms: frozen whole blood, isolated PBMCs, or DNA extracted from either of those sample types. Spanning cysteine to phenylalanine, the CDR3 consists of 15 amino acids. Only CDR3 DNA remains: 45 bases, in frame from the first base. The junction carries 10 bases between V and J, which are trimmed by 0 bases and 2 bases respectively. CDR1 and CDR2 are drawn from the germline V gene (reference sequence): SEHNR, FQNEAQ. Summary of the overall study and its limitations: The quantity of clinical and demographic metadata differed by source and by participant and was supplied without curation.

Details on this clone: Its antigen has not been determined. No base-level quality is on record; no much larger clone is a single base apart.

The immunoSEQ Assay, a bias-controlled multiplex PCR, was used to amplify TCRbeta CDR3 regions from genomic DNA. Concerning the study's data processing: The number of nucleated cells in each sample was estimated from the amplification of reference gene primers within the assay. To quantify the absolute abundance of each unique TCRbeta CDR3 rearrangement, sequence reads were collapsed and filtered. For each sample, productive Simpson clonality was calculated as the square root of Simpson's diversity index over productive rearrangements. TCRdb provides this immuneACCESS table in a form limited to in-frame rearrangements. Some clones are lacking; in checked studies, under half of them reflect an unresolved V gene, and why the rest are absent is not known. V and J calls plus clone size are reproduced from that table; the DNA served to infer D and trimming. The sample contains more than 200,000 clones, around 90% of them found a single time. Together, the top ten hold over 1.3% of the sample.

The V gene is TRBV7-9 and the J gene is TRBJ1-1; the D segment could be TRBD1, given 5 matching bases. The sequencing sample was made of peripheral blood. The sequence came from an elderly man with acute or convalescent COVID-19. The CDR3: CASSLATARNTEAFF. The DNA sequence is TGTGCCAGCAGCTTAGCGACAGCCCGTAACACTGAAGCTTTCTTT.